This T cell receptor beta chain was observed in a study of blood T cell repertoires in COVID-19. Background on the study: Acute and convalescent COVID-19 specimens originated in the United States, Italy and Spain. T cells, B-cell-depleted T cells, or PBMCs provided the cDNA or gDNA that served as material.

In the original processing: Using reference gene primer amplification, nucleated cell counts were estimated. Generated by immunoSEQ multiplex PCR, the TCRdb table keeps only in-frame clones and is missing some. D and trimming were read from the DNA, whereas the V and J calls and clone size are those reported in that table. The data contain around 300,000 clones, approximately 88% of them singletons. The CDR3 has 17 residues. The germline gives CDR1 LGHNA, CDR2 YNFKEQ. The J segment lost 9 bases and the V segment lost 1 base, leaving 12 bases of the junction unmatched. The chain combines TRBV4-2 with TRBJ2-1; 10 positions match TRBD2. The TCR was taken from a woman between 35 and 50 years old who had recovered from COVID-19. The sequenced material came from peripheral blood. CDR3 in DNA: TGTGCCAGCAGCCAAGGGGGCCTAGCGGGAGCTAATGGTGAGCAGTTCTTC. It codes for CASSQGGLAGANGEQFF.